This entry lists 23 T cell receptor beta chains sequenced from one sample in a study of blood T cell repertoires in COVID-19. Produced via immunoSEQ multiplex PCR; TCRdb's table is partial and in-frame only. The repertoire holds about 240,000 clones, with approximately 80% as singletons. Sample: peripheral blood. These receptor sequences come from a woman aged 80 or over with acute or convalescent COVID-19.

This rearrangement joins TRBV5-1 to TRBJ1-1; perhaps TRBD1 as D (6 bases). CDR3 size: 14 residues. Trimming shortened V by 5 bases and J by 5 bases, and 16 bases separated the two germline ends. Germline assignment: CDR1 SGHRS and CDR2 YFSETQ. In DNA, the CDR3 is TGCGCCAGCAGTACAGGGAGTTTAGGGACTGAAGCTTTCTTT. The encoded protein is CASSTGSLGTEAFF.

The J gene is TRBJ2-1, the V gene TRBV9, with 7 bases lining up with TRBD1. After removal of 2 bases from V and 8 bases from J, the junction contained 10 bases not matched to a gene. This CDR3 is 15 amino acids long. From germline, CDR1 is SGDLS and CDR2 YYNGEE. CDR3 loop: CASSVRDRGVYEQFF. The DNA for the CDR3 is TGTGCCAGCAGCGTCCGGGACAGAGGGGTTTATGAGCAGTTCTTC.

The chain has TRBV5-6 and TRBJ1-6, with 9 nucleotides matching TRBD1. This CDR3 has 16 amino acids. Germline values: CDR1 SGHDT, CDR2 YYEEEE. The ends lost 0 bases at V and 7 bases at J; junction bases unmatched: 5. CDR3: CASSLGPDRGNSPLHF. CDR3 in DNA: TGTGCCAGCAGCTTGGGGCCGGACAGGGGAAATTCACCCCTCCACTTT.

This clone was detected only a few times. V is TRBV3-1 (or the pseudogene TRBV3-2) and J is TRBJ2-4, with no clear D. The germline gives CDR1 LGHDT, CDR2 YNNKEL (reference sequence). CDR3 length: 17 residues. Trimming stripped 1 base from V and 0 bases from J, with 13 bases between. The CDR3: CASSQGMVDIAKNIQYF. Written as DNA, the CDR3 is TGTGCCAGCAGCCAAGGGATGGTCGACATAGCCAAAAACATTCAGTACTTC.

This sequence joins TRBV6-5 and TRBJ1-1; weak D call: TRBD1 (6 bases). In germline, CDR1 is MNHEY, CDR2 SVGAGI. The CDR3 covers 13 residues. The V gene lost 7 bases and the J gene lost 1 base, with 10 bases spanning the gap. DNA for the CDR3: TGTGCCAGCACCCAGACAGGGAACACTGAAGCTTTCTTT. Encoded protein: CASTQTGNTEAFF.

The chain couples TRBV7-9 to TRBJ2-1, with a tentative D call TRBD1 (6 bases). The germline gives CDR1 SEHNR, CDR2 FQNEAQ (reference sequence). Trimming took 3 bases from V and 5 from J, leaving 11 bases between them. The CDR3 length is 14 residues. The CDR3 protein is CASSLARGNNEQFF. CDR3 DNA: TGTGCCAGCAGCTTGGCTAGGGGGAACAATGAGCAGTTCTTC.

This sequence joins TRBV3-1 (or the pseudogene TRBV3-2) and TRBJ1-4, with D unclear. Germline V gene lookup returns CDR1 LGHDT and CDR2 YNNKEL (reference sequence). This CDR3 is built from 16 residues. The V end was cut by 6 bases, the J end by 0 bases, with 14 bases between. The CDR3 spells CASRSTKHPTNEKLFF. The CDR3, as DNA: TGTGCCAGCAGGTCGACAAAGCACCCAACTAATGAAAAACTGTTTTTT.

The V and J genes are TRBV19 and TRBJ1-5; TRBD1 matches 9 bases. This CDR3 has 15 residues. With V trimmed by 1 base and J by 9 bases, 7 bases remained unmatched. Germline V gene data show CDR1 as LNHDA and CDR2 as SQIVND (reference sequence). In DNA, the CDR3 is TGTGCCAGTAGTATAGGAGACAGGGGGGGCTGGCCCCAGCATTTT. Translated: CASSIGDRGGWPQHF. The whole variable domain, filled in from reference TRBV19 and TRBJ1-5, reads DGGITQSPKYLFRKEGQNVTLSCEQNLNHDAMYWYRQDPGQGLRLIYYSQIVNDFQKGDIAEGYSVSREKKESFPLTVTSAQKNPTAFYLCASSIGDRGGWPQHFGDGTRLSIL.

This clone was seen many times. J is TRBJ2-7 and V is TRBV27; TRBD1 matches at 8 bases. Germline V gives CDR1 MNHEY, CDR2 SMNVEV (reference sequence). J was trimmed by 4 bases and V by 5 bases; bases with no gene match: 7. CDR3 length: 14 residues. DNA of the CDR3: TGTGCCAGCAGTGTGGACAGGGAAGGATACGAGCAGTACTTC. Protein: CASSVDREGYEQYF.

The chain links TRBV19 to TRBJ1-3, with 8 positions matching TRBD1. V trimming: 3 bases; J trimming: 4 bases; junction bases outside the gene matches: 5. Germline assignment: CDR1 LNHDA and CDR2 SQIVND (reference sequence). The CDR3 spans 15 residues. The CDR3 DNA sequence: TGTGCCAGTAGTATGGGACAGGCGGAAGGAAACACCATATATTTT. Its translation is CASSMGQAEGNTIYF.

The genes are TRBV4-1 and TRBJ1-5; TRBD1 matches at 8 bases. The germline CDR1 and CDR2 sequences are MGHRA and YSYEKL. The length of the CDR3 is 14 residues. V was pared by 4 bases and J by 5 bases, with 4 bases of the junction left unmatched. The CDR3 DNA is TGCGCCAGCAGCCGCGGACAGGGTTATCAGCCCCAGCATTTT. As protein: CASSRGQGYQPQHF.

This clone was counted a few times. The rearrangement uses TRBV7-6 and TRBJ1-1, with D possibly being TRBD1 (5 bases). The germline V gene encodes CDR1 SGHVS and CDR2 FNYEAQ. The CDR3 contains 14 residues. Trimming removed 5 bases from V and 4 bases from J, with 14 bases in between. The CDR3 loop is CASSPWGDGTEAFF. In DNA form, the CDR3 reads TGTGCCAGCAGCCCTTGGGGGGATGGCACTGAAGCTTTCTTT.

The chain has TRBV28 and TRBJ1-2; 7 bases map to TRBD1. With V trimmed by 5 bases and J by 7 bases, 13 bases remained unmatched. This CDR3 comprises 15 residues. CDR1 and CDR2 from the germline V gene are MDHEN and SYDVKM. DNA of the CDR3: TGTGCCAGCAGTGTAAATACTCCCTACAGGGGTGGCTACACCTTC. This sequence encodes CASSVNTPYRGGYTF.

This clone was counted between two and nine times. The chain has TRBV4-1 and TRBJ1-2; possibly TRBD1 for D (6 bases). V lost 3 bases and J lost 0, with 23 bases in between. Germline CDR1 and CDR2: MGHRA and YSYEKL. The CDR3 contains 19 residues. The chain's CDR3 is CASSQGPPFDRTSNYGYTF. In DNA form, the CDR3 reads TGCGCCAGCAGCCAGGGCCCCCCGTTCGACAGGACCTCTAACTATGGCTACACCTTC.

This CDR3 is CASSSHGRGNNSPLHF. CDR3 sequence (DNA): TGTGCCAGTAGTTCCCACGGGAGGGGAAATAATTCACCCCTCCACTTT. The V call is TRBV19, the J call TRBJ1-6, with TRBD1 as a possible D gene (5 bases). V gave up 5 bases and J gave up 5 bases, with 16 bases separating them. This CDR3 has 16 residues. Germline loops: CDR1 LNHDA, CDR2 SQIVND (reference sequence).

The chain combines TRBV18 with TRBJ1-4, with a tentative D call TRBD1 (6 bases). This CDR3 spans 15 amino acids. The germline CDR1 and CDR2 sequences are KGHSH and LQKENI. The V and J ends lost 5 bases and 0 bases respectively, with 10 bases between them. The CDR3 protein is CASSKQGATNEKLFF. The CDR3 DNA reads TGTGCCAGCTCAAAACAGGGAGCAACTAATGAAAAACTGTTTTTT.

The V gene is TRBV19, the J gene TRBJ1-2, with 9 bases lining up with TRBD1. The germline gives CDR1 LNHDA, CDR2 SQIVND (reference sequence). The CDR3 contains 15 residues. V shed 9 bases, J shed 6 bases, and the junction held 14 bases outside the gene matches. The CDR3 region has the DNA TGTGCCAGCCAGGGACAGGGTTTGTTTTTGGATGGCTACACCTTC. Translated, it gives CASQGQGLFLDGYTF.

The chain recombines TRBV5-6 with TRBJ2-4, with TRBD1 identical over 7 bases. CDR1 SGHDT and CDR2 YYEEEE come from the germline V gene. The CDR3 loop spans 14 amino acids. V was pared by 4 bases and J by 7 bases, with 8 bases of the junction left unmatched. The CDR3 region is CASSVLGQLNIQYF. The CDR3, as DNA: TGTGCCAGCAGCGTGCTGGGACAGCTGAACATTCAGTACTTC.

V gene TRBV7-3 combines with J gene TRBJ2-6; perhaps TRBD1 as D (5 bases). Per germline, CDR1 SGHTA and CDR2 FQGTGA. The CDR3 runs to 18 residues. V lost 5 bases to trimming and J lost 0 bases, with 17 bases between them. CDR3 amino acids: CASSAQGSFSSGANVLTF. The CDR3 nucleotides are TGTGCCAGCAGCGCCCAGGGATCTTTCAGCTCTGGGGCCAACGTCCTGACTTTC.

This clone was counted only a few times. J is TRBJ1-2 and V is TRBV5-5; tentative D call: TRBD1 (6 bases). The V end lost 0 bases, the J end lost 3 bases, and 9 bases lay between the germline ends. CDR1 is SGHKS and CDR2 is YYEKEE in the germline V gene (reference sequence). This CDR3 region has 14 residues. CDR3: CASSLGGGYYGYTF. Written as DNA, the CDR3 is TGTGCCAGCAGCTTGGGTGGGGGCTACTATGGCTACACCTTC.

V and J are TRBV11-2 and TRBJ2-3; 7 bases fit TRBD1. Unmatched junction bases numbered 7, after V lost 0 bases and J lost 1 base. This CDR3 has 17 residues. The V gene's germline CDR1 is SGHAT and CDR2 FQNNGV. For the CDR3, the DNA is TGTGCCAGCAGCTTAGATTCACGACAGGGAGGCACAGATACGCAGTATTTT. Encoded protein: CASSLDSRQGGTDTQYF.

This clone was picked up one time. The rearrangement uses TRBV4-1 and TRBJ2-1; a weak D match, TRBD2 (6 bases). The V gene's germline CDR1 is MGHRA and CDR2 YSYEKL. The CDR3 extends over 16 amino acids. Between the trimmed V and J ends, which lost 2 bases and 8 bases, there was a span of 19 bases. CDR3 region: CASSQPPGGLVDEQFF. The CDR3 DNA follows: TGCGCCAGCAGCCAACCCCCTGGGGGGTTGGTGGATGAGCAGTTCTTC.

The chain combines TRBV19 with TRBJ1-2; D unresolved. The V and J ends lost 6 bases and 7 bases respectively, with 18 bases between them. Germline CDR1 LNHDA, CDR2 SQIVND (reference sequence). CDR3 size: 14 residues. CDR3 protein: CASRARRRTGGYTF. As DNA, the CDR3 is TGTGCCAGTAGAGCCCGGCGCCGGACTGGTGGCTACACCTTC.